This T cell receptor (beta chain) was identified in a study of blood T cell repertoires in COVID-19. Study as a whole: Collection of acute and convalescent COVID-19 samples took place in the United States, Italy and Spain. PBMCs, B-cell-depleted T cells, or T cells provided the cDNA or gDNA that made up the material.

Authors' methods: Estimated nucleated cell counts came from reference gene primer amplification. The repertoire was sequenced with immunoSEQ multiplex PCR; TCRdb's copy has only in-frame clones and lacks some. That table gives V, J and clone size, and the DNA gave D and trimming. The repertoire has about 130,000 clones, about 89% of them found once; the top ten carry around 3.2%. V was cut by 0 bases and J by 7 bases, with 22 bases left in between. The CDR3 extends over 18 amino acids. In germline, CDR1 is SGHNT, CDR2 YENEEA. This TCR derives from a man between 60 and 75 years old with active or convalescent COVID-19. Sequenced sample: peripheral blood. J is TRBJ1-5 and V is TRBV11-3; D is possibly TRBD1 (5 bases). CDR3 DNA: TGTGCCAGCAGCTTAGATTGGAGGAGGGGAAGGGTGCAACAGCCCCAGCATTTT. This encodes CASSLDWRRGRVQQPQHF. The full variable domain, rest sourced from reference TRBV11-3 and TRBJ1-5, is EAGVVQSPRYKIIEKKQPVAFWCNPISGHNTLYWYLQNLGQGPELLIRYENEEAVDDSQLPKDRFSAERLKGVDSTLKIQPAELGDSAVYLCASSLDWRRGRVQQPQHFGDGTRLSIL.